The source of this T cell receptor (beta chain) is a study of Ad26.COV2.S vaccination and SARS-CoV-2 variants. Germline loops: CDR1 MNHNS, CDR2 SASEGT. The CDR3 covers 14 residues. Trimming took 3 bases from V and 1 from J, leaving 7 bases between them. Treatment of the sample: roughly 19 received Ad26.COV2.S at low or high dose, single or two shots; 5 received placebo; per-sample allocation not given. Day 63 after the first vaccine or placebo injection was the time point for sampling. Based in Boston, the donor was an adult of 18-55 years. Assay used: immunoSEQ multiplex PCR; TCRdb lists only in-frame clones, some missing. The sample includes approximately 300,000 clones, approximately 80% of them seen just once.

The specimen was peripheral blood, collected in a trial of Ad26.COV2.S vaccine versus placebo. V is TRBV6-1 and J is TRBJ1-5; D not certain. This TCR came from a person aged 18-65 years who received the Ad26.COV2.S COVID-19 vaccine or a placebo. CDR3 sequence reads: CASSETTSNQPQHF. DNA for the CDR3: TGTGCCAGCAGTGAGACAACCAGCAATCAGCCCCAGCATTTT.